This TCR beta chain was recovered during a study of blood T cell repertoires in COVID-19. On the study more broadly: Material from acute and convalescent COVID-19 was sourced from the United States, Italy and Spain. PBMCs, B-cell-depleted T cells, or T cells were the source of the cDNA or gDNA that made up the material.

In the original processing: Using reference gene primer amplification, nucleated cell counts were estimated. Generated by immunoSEQ multiplex PCR, the TCRdb table keeps only in-frame clones and is missing some. D and trimming were read from the DNA, whereas the V and J calls and clone size are those reported in that table. The table records about 170,000 clones, 70% to 90% of them present only once. This CDR3 region has 17 residues. V lost 5 bases, J lost 2 bases, and 19 bases lay in between. The germline CDR1 and CDR2 sequences are SGHDT and YYEEEE. This chain uses TRBV5-6 with TRBJ2-2; D gene ambiguous. Sequencing used peripheral blood. The sequence derives from a woman of 80 years or more with COVID-19, enrolled during active disease. The CDR3 DNA sequence: TGTGCCAGCAGGACGATTGTGGGCAGTAGTAACACCGGGGAGCTGTTTTTT. This codes for CASRTIVGSSNTGELFF. Full variable domain (outside the CDR3, taken from reference TRBV5-6 and TRBJ2-2): DAGVTQSPTHLIKTRGQQVTLRCSPKSGHDTVSWYQQALGQGPQFIFQYYEEEERQRGNFPDRFSGHQFPNYSSELNVNALLLGDSALYLCASRTIVGSSNTGELFFGEGSRLTVL.